This TCR beta chain originates from a study of T cell changes during pregnancy in multiple sclerosis. Produced via immunoSEQ multiplex PCR; TCRdb's table is partial and in-frame only. The sample yields 90,000 to 150,000 clones, roughly 92% seen once. Trimming cost V 0 bases and J 5 bases; bases outside gene matches: 2. This CDR3 is 15 amino acids long. CDR1 and CDR2 (germline): SGHKS, YYEKEE (reference sequence). The material sequenced was peripheral blood, taken before pregnancy. The V call is TRBV5-5, the J call TRBJ2-1; 10 nucleotides match TRBD2. This receptor was obtained from a female donor with multiple sclerosis, enrolled in a pregnancy study. The chain's CDR3 is CASSLGAGGHNEQFF. The CDR3 DNA sequence: TGTGCCAGCAGCTTGGGAGCGGGGGGGCACAATGAGCAGTTCTTC.